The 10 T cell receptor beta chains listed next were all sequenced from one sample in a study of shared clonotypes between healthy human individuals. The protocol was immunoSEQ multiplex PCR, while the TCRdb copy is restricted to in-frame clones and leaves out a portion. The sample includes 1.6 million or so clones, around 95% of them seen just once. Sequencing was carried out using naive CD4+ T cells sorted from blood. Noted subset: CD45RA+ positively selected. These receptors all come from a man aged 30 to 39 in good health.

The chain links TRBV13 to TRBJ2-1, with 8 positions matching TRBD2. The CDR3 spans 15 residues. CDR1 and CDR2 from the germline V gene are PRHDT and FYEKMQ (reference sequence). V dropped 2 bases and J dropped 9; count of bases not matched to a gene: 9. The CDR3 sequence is CASSLRTGGLGEQFF. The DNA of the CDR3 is TGTGCCAGCAGCTTAAGAACGGGAGGGCTAGGTGAGCAGTTCTTC.

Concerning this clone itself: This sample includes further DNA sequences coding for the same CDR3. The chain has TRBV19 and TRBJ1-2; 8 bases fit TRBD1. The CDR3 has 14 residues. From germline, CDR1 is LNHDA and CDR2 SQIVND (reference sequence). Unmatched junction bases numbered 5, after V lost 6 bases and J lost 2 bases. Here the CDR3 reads CASRRQGLNYGYTF. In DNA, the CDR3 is TGTGCCAGTAGGCGACAGGGGCTAAACTATGGCTACACCTTC.

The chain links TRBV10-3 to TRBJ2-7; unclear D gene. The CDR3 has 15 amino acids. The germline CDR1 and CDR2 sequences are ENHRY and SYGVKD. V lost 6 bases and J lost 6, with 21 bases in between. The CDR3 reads CAIRPYPGPEAEQYF. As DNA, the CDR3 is TGTGCCATCAGACCATACCCGGGCCCCGAGGCCGAGCAGTACTTC.

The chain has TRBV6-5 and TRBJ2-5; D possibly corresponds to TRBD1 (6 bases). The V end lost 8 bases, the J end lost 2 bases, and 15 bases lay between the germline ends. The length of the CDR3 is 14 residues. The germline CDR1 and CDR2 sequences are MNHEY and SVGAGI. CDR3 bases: TGTGCCAGCGGGGGCGGAAACCTGCAAGAGACCCAGTACTTC. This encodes CASGGGNLQETQYF.

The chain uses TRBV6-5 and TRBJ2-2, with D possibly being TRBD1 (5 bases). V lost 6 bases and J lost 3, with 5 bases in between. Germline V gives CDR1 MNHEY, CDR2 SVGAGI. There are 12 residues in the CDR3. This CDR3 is CASRQDTGELFF. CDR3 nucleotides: TGTGCCAGCAGACAGGACACCGGGGAGCTGTTTTTT.

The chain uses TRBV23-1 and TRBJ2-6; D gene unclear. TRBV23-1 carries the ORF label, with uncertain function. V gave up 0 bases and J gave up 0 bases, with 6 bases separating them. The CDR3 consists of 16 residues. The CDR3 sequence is CASSQSFCSGANVLTF. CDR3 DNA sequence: TGCGCCAGCAGTCAATCGTTTTGCTCTGGGGCCAACGTCCTGACTTTC.

The CDR3 DNA follows: TGCGCCAGCAGCCCGCTAGAAGCAGATACGCAGTATTTT. Its translation is CASSPLEADTQYF. The chain employs TRBV4-1 and TRBJ2-3; the D is unclear. The CDR3 contains 13 residues. V was trimmed by 4 bases and J by 4 bases, leaving 9 bases between them. The germline gives CDR1 MGHRA, CDR2 YSYEKL.

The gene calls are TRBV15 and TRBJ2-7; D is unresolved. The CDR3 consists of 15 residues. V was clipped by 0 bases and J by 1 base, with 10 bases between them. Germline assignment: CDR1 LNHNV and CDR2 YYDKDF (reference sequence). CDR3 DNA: TGTGCCACCAGCAGAGATCTGCAGCCGTCCTACGAGCAGTACTTC. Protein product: CATSRDLQPSYEQYF.

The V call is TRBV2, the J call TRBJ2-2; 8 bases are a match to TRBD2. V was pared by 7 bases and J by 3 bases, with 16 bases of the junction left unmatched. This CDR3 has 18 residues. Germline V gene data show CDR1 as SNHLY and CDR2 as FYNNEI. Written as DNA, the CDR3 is TGTGCCAGCACCAAAGGGCTAAGCGGGAGAGGCGACACCGGGGAGCTGTTTTTT. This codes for CASTKGLSGRGDTGELFF.

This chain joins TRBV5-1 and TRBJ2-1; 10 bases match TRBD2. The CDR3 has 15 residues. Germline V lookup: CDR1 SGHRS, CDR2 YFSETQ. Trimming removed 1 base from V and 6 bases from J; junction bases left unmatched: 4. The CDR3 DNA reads TGCGCCAGCAGCTTGCCCCGACTAGCGGGCAATGAGCAGTTCTTC. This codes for CASSLPRLAGNEQFF.